This T cell receptor (beta chain) is from a study of T cells in women clearing cervical HPV infection. Across the whole study: Donors had HPV16-related CIN3 or worse; 2 had invasive cancer. For cases, blood was sampled a median about 150 days after lesion detection, interquartile range roughly 90 to 230 days.

The repertoire was sequenced with immunoSEQ multiplex PCR; TCRdb's copy has only in-frame clones and lacks some. Recorded here are 25,000 to 35,000 clones; the top ten clones represent approximately 3%. Worth noting for this clone: Its antigen is undetermined. Read coverage stops 3 residues before the CDR3 terminus; the germline J gene supplies the remainder.

V lost 4 bases to trimming and J lost 6 bases; unmatched junction nucleotides: 3. This CDR3 is 14 amino acids long. Germline-derived CDR1 and CDR2 are DFQATT and SNEGSKA (reference sequence). General observations from the study: TRBV6-7 abundance was lower in cases than controls (roughly 0.12% versus 0.15%). CIN3+ cases had significantly higher TCR richness than controls; evenness did not differ.

This receptor was identified in a woman aged 18-70 years with a cervical HPV16 infection that either progressed to CIN3+ or cleared (not recorded which). Sequencing input: blood buffy coat. This chain connects TRBV20-1 to TRBJ1-6, with 10 bases aligning to TRBD1. The CDR3 region is CSAKGQGFNSPLHF. The part of the CDR3 DNA that was read is TGCAGTGCTAAGGGACAGGGGTTTAATTCACCC.